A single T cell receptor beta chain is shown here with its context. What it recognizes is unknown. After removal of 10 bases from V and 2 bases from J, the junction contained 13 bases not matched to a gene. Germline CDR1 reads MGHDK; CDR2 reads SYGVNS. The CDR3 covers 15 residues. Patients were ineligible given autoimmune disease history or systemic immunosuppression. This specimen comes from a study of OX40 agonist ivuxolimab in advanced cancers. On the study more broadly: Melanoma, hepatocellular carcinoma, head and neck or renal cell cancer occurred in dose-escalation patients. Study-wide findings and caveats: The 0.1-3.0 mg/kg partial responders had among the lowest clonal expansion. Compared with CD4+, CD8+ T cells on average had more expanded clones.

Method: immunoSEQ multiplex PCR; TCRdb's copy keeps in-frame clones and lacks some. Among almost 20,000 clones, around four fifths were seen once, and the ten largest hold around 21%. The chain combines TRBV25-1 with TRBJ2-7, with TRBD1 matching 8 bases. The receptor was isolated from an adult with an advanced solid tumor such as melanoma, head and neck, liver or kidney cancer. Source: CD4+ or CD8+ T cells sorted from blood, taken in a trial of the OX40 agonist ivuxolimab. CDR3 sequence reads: CATQPSDRAPYEQYF. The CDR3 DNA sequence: TGTGCCACCCAACCCTCGGACAGGGCCCCCTACGAGCAGTACTTC.